These T cell receptor beta chains were read from a single sample in a study of shared clonotypes between healthy human individuals. Generated by immunoSEQ multiplex PCR, the TCRdb table keeps only in-frame clones and is missing some. The sample includes about 2.1 million clones, roughly 95% seen only once; the top ten take 1.5% to 2%. The sequenced material came from naive CD8+ T cells from PBMCs. Receptors were obtained from a man between 18 and 29 years old in good health. Some clones in this sample may be carry-over from other donors' samples. The CDR3 runs from the conserved cysteine through the conserved F or W. The D gene is left open where the match is weak. The size of a clone is reported for some rows only, either as once, few or many, or as a class for expanded clones.

cdr3_nt | cdr3_aa | d_call | j_call | cdr3_length | clone_size | v_call
TGTGCCACCGCAGTCACGTCACTAGCCAAAAACATTCAGTACTTC | CATAVTSLAKNIQYF | - | TRBJ2-4 | 15 | once | TRBV19
TGTGCCAGCAGCTCAGGTTCACCCCTCCACTTT | CASSSGSPLHF | - | TRBJ1-6 | 11 | once | TRBV5-6
TGTGCCAGCTCCGTACAGGGACCCTACGAGCAGTACTTC | CASSVQGPYEQYF | - | TRBJ2-7 | 13 | - | TRBV27
TGTGCCAGCAGTTACTCTTTGGGGCCGCGCGGGTACGAGCAGTACTTC | CASSYSLGPRGYEQYF | - | TRBJ2-7 | 16 | - | TRBV6-5
TGTGCCTGGAGGGGTGGGGTGTCCTACGAGCAGTACTTC | CAWRGGVSYEQYF | - | TRBJ2-7 | 13 | - | TRBV30
TGTGCCAGCAGTTCCCGGGGCACGAACACCGGGGAGCTGTTTTTT | CASSSRGTNTGELFF | - | TRBJ2-2 | 15 | - | TRBV28
TGTGCCAGCAGCGAATCGGACTGGGACTACAATGAGCAGTTCTTC | CASSESDWDYNEQFF | - | TRBJ2-1 | 15 | - | TRBV9
TGTGCCAGTAGTATAGATCGATACAATGAGCAGTTCTTC | CASSIDRYNEQFF | - | TRBJ2-1 | 13 | - | TRBV19
TGTGCCACCAGTGAGGGTCAGCACTCCTACAATGAGCAGTTCTTC | CATSEGQHSYNEQFF | - | TRBJ2-1 | 15 | - | TRBV15
TGTGCCAGCAGTGACTCGTGGGAGGGAGAGCAGTTCTTC | CASSDSWEGEQFF | TRBD2 | TRBJ2-1 | 13 | once | TRBV6-4
TGTGCCAGCAGCTACACAGATACGCAGTATTTT | CASSYTDTQYF | - | TRBJ2-3 | 11 | - | TRBV5-4
TGTGCCAGCTGTTTGGTCGGGTACGAGCAGTACTTC | CASCLVGYEQYF | - | TRBJ2-7 | 12 | - | TRBV7-8
TGTGCCAGCAGTCTCTACTCCGGGACTAGCGGGATCCCCTACGAGCAGTACTTC | CASSLYSGTSGIPYEQYF | TRBD2 | TRBJ2-7 | 18 | - | TRBV27
TGTGCCAGTAGTTTCGGGCGAAGGAATGAGCAGTTCTTC | CASSFGRRNEQFF | - | TRBJ2-1 | 13 | - | TRBV19
TGCGCCAGCAGCCCCAGGACAGGGGGCGAACTTATCGATGAGCAGTTCTTC | CASSPRTGGELIDEQFF | TRBD1 | TRBJ2-1 | 17 | - | TRBV4-1
TGCAGCGTTGGTACGGGGAACCCTGAAGCTTTCTTT | CSVGTGNPEAFF | - | TRBJ1-1 | 12 | few | TRBV29-1
TGTGCCAGCAGCTTACTGGCGGAATTACAAGAGACCCAGTACTTC | CASSLLAELQETQYF | - | TRBJ2-5 | 15 | - | TRBV7-6
TGTGCCAGCAGTAAGACCTACTATGGCTACACCTTC | CASSKTYYGYTF | - | TRBJ1-2 | 12 | - | TRBV7-9
TGTGCCAGCAGCTTAGAATTCATGGGCGAGACCCAGTACTTC | CASSLEFMGETQYF | - | TRBJ2-5 | 14 | - | TRBV11-2
TGTGCCAGCAGCGATCCGGGGCGGGGGGCGGATACTGAAGCTTTCTTT | CASSDPGRGADTEAFF | - | TRBJ1-1 | 16 | - | TRBV28
TGTGCCAGCAGTGAAGCGGTGGGCAGGGGACGAGGAAAATACGAGCAGTACTTC | CASSEAVGRGRGKYEQYF | - | TRBJ2-7 | 18 | once | TRBV2
TGCGCCAGCAGCCAAGATCGGGAGGGTACAGGGAATGAGCAGTTCTTC | CASSQDREGTGNEQFF | TRBD2 | TRBJ2-1 | 16 | once | TRBV4-3
TGTGCCAGCAGCTTACCTGAGGGACAGGGGGCGATTGGTGAAAAACTGTTTTTT | CASSLPEGQGAIGEKLFF | TRBD1 | TRBJ1-4 | 18 | - | TRBV7-9
TGTGCCAGCACCTTTCTGTCCAGGGAGGTAACTGGAAACACCATATATTTT | CASTFLSREVTGNTIYF | - | TRBJ1-3 | 17 | - | TRBV7-3
TGCGCCAGCAGCCAGGGACAGGGGTCCGGGGAGCTGTTTTTT | CASSQGQGSGELFF | TRBD1 | TRBJ2-2 | 14 | few | TRBV4-3
TGTGCCAGCAGTTTAGCCTCTGGGTACGAGCAGTACTTC | CASSLASGYEQYF | - | TRBJ2-7 | 13 | - | TRBV27
TGCGCCAGCAGCTTCGGGTACACTGAAGCTTTCTTT | CASSFGYTEAFF | - | TRBJ1-1 | 12 | few | TRBV5-1
TGTGCCAGCTCACCAGGGGCCGGATCAGATACGCAGTATTTT | CASSPGAGSDTQYF | - | TRBJ2-3 | 14 | - | TRBV18
TGTGCCAGCCATACCGGAGCCCCTGAAGCTTTCTTT | CASHTGAPEAFF | - | TRBJ1-1 | 12 | - | TRBV7-2
TGTGCCAGCTCACCAGTTTTAGAGACAGCAGTCACAGATACGCAGTATTTT | CASSPVLETAVTDTQYF | - | TRBJ2-3 | 17 | once | TRBV18
TGTGCCAGCACCTGGGGGTTAGCGGGAGGGCAAGAGACCCAGTACTTC | CASTWGLAGGQETQYF | TRBD2 | TRBJ2-5 | 16 | - | TRBV5-8
TGTGCCAGCAGGGGTAGGGGGCCTGAAGCTTTCTTT | CASRGRGPEAFF | - | TRBJ1-1 | 12 | - | TRBV21-1
TGTGCCAGCAGCTCTCGACAGGGCTACCAAGAGACCCAGTACTTC | CASSSRQGYQETQYF | TRBD1 | TRBJ2-5 | 15 | few | TRBV7-9
TGTGCCAGCAGCGCCGCAGACAGGTACCAAGAGACCCAGTACTTC | CASSAADRYQETQYF | - | TRBJ2-5 | 15 | - | TRBV9
TGTGCCAGCCAGCTCGGGAACGACAATGAGCAGTTCTTC | CASQLGNDNEQFF | - | TRBJ2-1 | 13 | - | TRBV13
TGTGCCAGCAGCGCGACAAGGGAACGGGGCGAGCAGTACTTC | CASSATRERGEQYF | - | TRBJ2-7 | 14 | - | TRBV9
TGTGCCAGCAGCCCCGGGGGTCCTGAAGCTTTCTTT | CASSPGGPEAFF | - | TRBJ1-1 | 12 | - | TRBV7-9
TGTGCCAGCAAAGAGGGATCGGGACTAGTCTTATACTCCTACAATGAGCAGTTCTTC | CASKEGSGLVLYSYNEQFF | TRBD2 | TRBJ2-1 | 19 | - | TRBV13
TGTGCCAGCAGCCAAGGTCAAGACGGGGAGCTGTTTTTT | CASSQGQDGELFF | - | TRBJ2-2 | 13 | - | TRBV4-2
TGTGCCAGCAGTCCGGGACAGGGGGCCTACGAGCAGTACTTC | CASSPGQGAYEQYF | TRBD1 | TRBJ2-7 | 14 | - | TRBV27
TGCGCCCGCGGGGGAAGCTCTGGGGCCAACGTCCTGACTTTC | CARGGSSGANVLTF | TRBD2 | TRBJ2-6 | 14 | - | TRBV5-1
TGTGCCAGCAGTTTAGACATGGAGGCTCACGAGCAGTACTTC | CASSLDMEAHEQYF | - | TRBJ2-7 | 14 | - | TRBV27
TGCAGTGCTAGAGATAAAGAGGCTTTCTTT | CSARDKEAFF | - | TRBJ1-1 | 10 | - | TRBV20-1
TGTGCCAGCAGCGTGGGTCCCCTAGCGGGCTACGAGCAGTACTTC | CASSVGPLAGYEQYF | TRBD2 | TRBJ2-7 | 15 | once | TRBV9
TGTGCCAGCAGCCCCCTCAAGTCGCACCTCCTGGGGAACACTGAAGCTTTCTTT | CASSPLKSHLLGNTEAFF | - | TRBJ1-1 | 18 | - | TRBV5-6
TGCAGCGTTGAAGCTTGGCCTAGCCCCGGGGAGCTGTTTTTT | CSVEAWPSPGELFF | - | TRBJ2-2 | 14 | - | TRBV29-1
TGTGCCAGCAGCTACACCGGGAACACTGAAGCTTTCTTT | CASSYTGNTEAFF | - | TRBJ1-1 | 13 | few | TRBV9
TGTGCCAGCAGTGCTTCCCGAATTATCTACGAGCAGTACTTC | CASSASRIIYEQYF | - | TRBJ2-7 | 14 | - | TRBV28
TGTGCCAGCAGCCAACTTAACAATGAGCAGTTCTTC | CASSQLNNEQFF | - | TRBJ2-1 | 12 | - | TRBV16
TGTGCCAGCAGTTTAAGCGGCCTACGCTACAATGAGCAGTTCTTC | CASSLSGLRYNEQFF | - | TRBJ2-1 | 15 | - | TRBV27
TGTGCCATAGGACAGGGGGCCCAGCTCTACGAGCAGTACTTC | CAIGQGAQLYEQYF | TRBD1 | TRBJ2-7 | 14 | - | TRBV10-3
TGTGCCAGCAGTCCCCTCCTAGCGGGAGTTCGCGAGCAGTACTTC | CASSPLLAGVREQYF | TRBD2 | TRBJ2-7 | 15 | - | TRBV27